This section outlines one T cell receptor (beta chain) sequence together with its context. The antigen it recognizes is unknown. No much larger clonotype is one base removed from it; base qualities were not supplied. Library generation was performed with multiplex PCR. Sequencing was carried out with an Illumina HiSeq 4000. iRepertoire HTBI primers and Arm-PCR amplification of CDR3 regions were used to construct TCR beta libraries. Before sequencing, the PCR products underwent gel purification. On the authors' methods: Across samples, around 62 TRBV and 15 or so TRBJ segments were identified and used for gene usage analysis of CDR3 amino acid clonotypes. COPE and FqMerger were used to merge the filtered high-quality paired reads into contigs. BLAST was used to align contigs to IMGT TRBV, TRBD and TRBJ reference genes, and CDR3 was defined according to IMGT. Clonotypes above 0.1% frequency were classified as highly expanded clones. Shannon entropy was used to measure repertoire diversity, and the Gini coefficient was used to measure V-J evenness. Clonotypes shared by more than one individual were considered public. TCRdb reworked the public reads: Q25 trimming with fastp, MiXCR clone assembly, productive beta chains retained. Rows with a matching CDR3 protein are joined into one entry that keeps the most common DNA and genes. TCRdb's processing, not the authors' own work, is the source of the V and J calls. The table for this sample lists approximately 400,000 distinct CDR3 sequences; under 15% of them were counted only once. Roughly 17% of the sample goes to the ten largest clones.

This sample's time point label indicates: newly diagnosed GD, antithyroid drugs for less than 3 months. RNA was extracted from PBMCs in TRIzol for both TCR sequencing and RNA sequencing. The diagnosis of Graves' disease followed American Thyroid Association guidelines. Recruitment of patients was carried out at an endocrinology department in Xi'an, China. Each patient gave 7.5 to 10 milliliters of peripheral blood, collected in an EDTA anticoagulant tube. PBMCs were isolated by Ficoll Paque Plus density gradient separation without further T cell sorting. An Agilent 2100 Bioanalyzer and agarose gel were used to check RNA quality, while a NanoDrop 2000 measured RNA concentration. The data were obtained in a study of regulatory T cells in long-lasting Graves disease (dated by TCRdb to the early 2020s). Context from the whole study: Antithyroid drugs had been taken for less than 3 months by newly diagnosed Graves' disease patients. Patients with persistent Graves' disease were compared with patients with newly diagnosed Graves' disease using TCR sequencing and RNA sequencing of peripheral blood. The study took place in China and was registered as a clinical trial. A total of 35 or so samples underwent TCR sequencing: some 13 from persistent and about 20 from newly diagnosed Graves' disease patients.

CDR3 length: 19 amino acids, cysteine to phenylalanine. Only CDR3 DNA remains: 57 bases, in frame from the first base. V ends up 4 bases short and J 4 bases short, with an unmatched junction base count of 13. The research as a whole found: Patients with persistent disease shared more public clonotypes (around 3,000) than newly diagnosed patients did (about 970). As a limitation, the authors acknowledged that the small sample size may reduce accuracy. Because the primary lesion, thyroid tissue, could not be accessed, the study looked at peripheral blood alone. Only the TCR beta chain was sequenced and analyzed. Compared with newly diagnosed patients, persistent Graves' disease patients had lower TCR Shannon entropy and fewer highly expanded clones, which suggests clonal expansion. TRBV28, TRBJ1-2 and TRBJ2-5 were preferentially used in persistent disease, while TRBV20-1 and TRBJ2-1 were favored in newly diagnosed disease.

The same data also contributed to another study, on T cells in Graves' hyperthyroidism and ophthalmopathy. As described in the second report: Stable Graves' hyperthyroidism was defined as no progression to ophthalmopathy during 18 months of follow-up. Hyperthyroidism patients were aged 18 to 65 years and newly diagnosed, with disease duration of less than 2 months. Patients with uncontrolled infections, other autoimmune diseases, pregnancy or lactation were excluded. Diagnoses relied on clinical symptoms, serum thyroxine and TRAb, thyroid ultrasound and orbital computed tomography. The first round of RT-PCR for the TCR CDR3 was performed with the HTBI primer set and the Qiagen OneStep RT-PCR kit. Most expanded thyroid clonotypes (frequency above 0.001) were also detected in blood, a finding suggesting that blood repertoires may reflect thyroid immune responses. A model built on a 13 V-J signature distinguished ophthalmopathy from stable hyperthyroidism, reaching approximately 89% sensitivity and 81.08% specificity in cross-validation and 80%/75% in testing. In validation, the model predicted progression to ophthalmopathy a median of approximately 6.3 months before onset, with about 70% sensitivity and 72.22% specificity. To identify distinguishing TCR V-J signatures, a discovery cohort of some 99 patients was used, comprising approximately 40 with Graves' ophthalmopathy and 55 to 65 with stable Graves' hyperthyroidism. Prospective prediction of ophthalmopathy was tested in an independent validation cohort consisting of about 20 hyperthyroidism patients and around 16 patients who later progressed to ophthalmopathy. The 100 discovery patients were randomly split 7:3 into training and test sets. Thyroid tissue and blood T-cell repertoires from roughly six Graves' hyperthyroidism patients were also compared in the study. After blood sampling, hyperthyroidism patients were treated with methimazole at a starting dose of 30 mg daily, and ophthalmopathy patients were treated with high-dose intravenous methylprednisolone. A second multiplex PCR round built the libraries, followed by size selection and purification. Sequencing of the libraries was done on an Illumina HiSeq2000 using paired-end 100 bp reads. SOAPnuke was used to process the raw data, throwing out any read that contained adapters or uncalled bases, had a mean Phred below 15, or lacked an exact constant-primer or identifier match. COPE v1.2.5 was used to merge high-quality paired reads, and clonotypes were defined as unique nucleotide sequences. MiTCR v1.1 was used to align clonotypes to the IMGT TRBV, TRBD and TRBJ reference segments. Analysis was restricted to V-J combinations with a frequency above 0.0001, which covered about 99% of repertoires. The TCS score was defined as the ratio of F50 (clonal expansion) to E x V (chaos), calculated using BLOSUM62-based TCRdist between CDR3 peptides within each V-J. Welch's t-statistics and random forest reduced 500 to 650 V-J features to roughly 13, which were used in a naive Bayes classifier (R e1071). No statistical method was used to set the sample size in advance, and investigators knew the group allocation. According to the paper, TCR Vbeta CDR3 sequencing was carried out on 135 peripheral blood samples, which came from around 43 ophthalmopathy, 70 to 80 hyperthyroidism and around 17 progressor patients.

The sequenced sample was peripheral blood mononuclear cells (PBMCs), obtained at new diagnosis, from a patient treated with antithyroid drugs. The chain employs TRBV12-3 or TRBV12-4 and TRBJ2-1; TRBD2 fits 13 bases in the junction. This receptor was identified in a woman in her thirties with Graves disease. Donor details come from another sample of the same person, matched by shared clones. The DNA is TGTGCCAGCAGTTCAGGACTAGCGGGAGACCAAACGGAATACAATGAGCAGTTCTTC. It encodes CASSSGLAGDQTEYNEQFF.